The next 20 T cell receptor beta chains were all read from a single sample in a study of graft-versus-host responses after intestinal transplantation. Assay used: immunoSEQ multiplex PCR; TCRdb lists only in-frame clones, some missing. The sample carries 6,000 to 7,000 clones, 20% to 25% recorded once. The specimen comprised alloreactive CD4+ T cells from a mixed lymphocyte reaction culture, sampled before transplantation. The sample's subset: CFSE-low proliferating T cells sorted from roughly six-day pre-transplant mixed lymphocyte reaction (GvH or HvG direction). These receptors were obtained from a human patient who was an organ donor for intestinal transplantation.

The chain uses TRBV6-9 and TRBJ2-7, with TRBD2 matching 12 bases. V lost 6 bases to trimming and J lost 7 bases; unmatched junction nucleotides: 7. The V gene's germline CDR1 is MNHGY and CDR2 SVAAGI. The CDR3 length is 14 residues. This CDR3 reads CASSRTSGAGEQYF. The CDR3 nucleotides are TGTGCCAGCAGCAGGACTAGCGGGGCGGGAGAGCAGTACTTC.

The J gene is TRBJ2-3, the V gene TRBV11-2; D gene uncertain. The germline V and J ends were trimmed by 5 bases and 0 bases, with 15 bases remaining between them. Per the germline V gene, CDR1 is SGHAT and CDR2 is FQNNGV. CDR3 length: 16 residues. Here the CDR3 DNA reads TGTGCCAGCAGCCCCCGTATTCTCCCTAGCACAGATACGCAGTATTTT. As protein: CASSPRILPSTDTQYF.

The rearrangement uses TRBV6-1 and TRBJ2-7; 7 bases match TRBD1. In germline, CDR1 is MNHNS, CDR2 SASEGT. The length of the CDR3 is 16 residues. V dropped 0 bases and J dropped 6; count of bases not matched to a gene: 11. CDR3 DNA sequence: TGTGCCAGCAGTGAAGCCCTTAAGGGCAGGGGGAGCGAGCAGTACTTC. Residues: CASSEALKGRGSEQYF.

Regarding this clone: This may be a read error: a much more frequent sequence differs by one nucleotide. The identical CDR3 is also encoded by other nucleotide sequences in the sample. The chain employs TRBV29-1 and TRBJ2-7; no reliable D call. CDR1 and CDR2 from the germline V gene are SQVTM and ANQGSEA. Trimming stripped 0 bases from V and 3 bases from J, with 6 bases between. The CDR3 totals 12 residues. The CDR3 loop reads CSVEDPGYEQYF. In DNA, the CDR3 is TGCAGCGTTGAAGATCCCGGCTACGAGCAGTACTTC.

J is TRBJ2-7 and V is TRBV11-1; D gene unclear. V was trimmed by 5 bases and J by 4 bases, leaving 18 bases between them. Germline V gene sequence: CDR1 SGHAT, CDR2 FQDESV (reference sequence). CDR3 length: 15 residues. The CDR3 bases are TGTGCCAGCAGCACCCCGGTCTTCCAAATGTACGAGCAGTACTTC. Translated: CASSTPVFQMYEQYF.

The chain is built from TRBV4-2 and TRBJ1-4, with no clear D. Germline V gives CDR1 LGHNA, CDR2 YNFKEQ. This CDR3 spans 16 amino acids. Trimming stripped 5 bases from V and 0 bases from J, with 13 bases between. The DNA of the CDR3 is TGTGCCAGCAGCTTGGTAGGGCCTGCAACTAATGAAAAACTGTTTTTT. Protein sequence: CASSLVGPATNEKLFF.

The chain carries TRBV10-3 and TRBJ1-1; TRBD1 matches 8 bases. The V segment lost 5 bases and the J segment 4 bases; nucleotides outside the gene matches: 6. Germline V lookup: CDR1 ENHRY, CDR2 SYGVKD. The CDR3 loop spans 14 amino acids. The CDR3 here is CAISPGGFGTEAFF. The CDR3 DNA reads TGTGCCATCAGTCCAGGGGGCTTCGGCACTGAAGCTTTCTTT.

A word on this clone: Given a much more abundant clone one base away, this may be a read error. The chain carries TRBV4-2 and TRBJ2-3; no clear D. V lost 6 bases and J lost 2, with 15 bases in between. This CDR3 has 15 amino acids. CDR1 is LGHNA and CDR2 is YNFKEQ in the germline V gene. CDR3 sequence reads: CASSRLGLNTDTQYF. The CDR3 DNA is TGTGCCAGCAGTCGTCTAGGGCTCAACACAGATACGCAGTATTTT.

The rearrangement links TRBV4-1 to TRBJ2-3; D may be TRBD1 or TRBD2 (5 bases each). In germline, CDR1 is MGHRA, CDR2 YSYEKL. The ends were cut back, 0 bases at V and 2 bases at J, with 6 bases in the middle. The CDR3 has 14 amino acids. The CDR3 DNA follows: TGCGCCAGCAGCCAAGATGGGACCACAGATACGCAGTATTTT. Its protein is CASSQDGTTDTQYF.

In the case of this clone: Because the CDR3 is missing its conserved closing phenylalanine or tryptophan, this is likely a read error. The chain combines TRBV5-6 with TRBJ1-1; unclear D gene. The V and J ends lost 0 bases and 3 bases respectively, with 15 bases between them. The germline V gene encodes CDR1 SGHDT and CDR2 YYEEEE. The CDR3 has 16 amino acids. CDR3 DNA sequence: TGTGCCAGCAGCTTGGGTCTCCCGGGAGCGCACACTGAAGCTTTCCTT. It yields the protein CASSLGLPGAHTEAFL.

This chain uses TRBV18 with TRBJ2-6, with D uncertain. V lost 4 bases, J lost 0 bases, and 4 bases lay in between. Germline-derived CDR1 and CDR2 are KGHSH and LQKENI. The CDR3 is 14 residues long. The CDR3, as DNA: TGTGCCAGCTCACATATCTCTGGGGCCAACGTCCTGACTTTC. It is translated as CASSHISGANVLTF.

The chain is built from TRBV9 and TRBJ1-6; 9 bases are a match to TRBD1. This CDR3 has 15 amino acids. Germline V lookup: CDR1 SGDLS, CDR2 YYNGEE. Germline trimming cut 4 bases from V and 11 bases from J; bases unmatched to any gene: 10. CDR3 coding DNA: TGTGCCAGCAGCCCATTCCGGGACAGGGCGACACCCCTCCACTTT. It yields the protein CASSPFRDRATPLHF.

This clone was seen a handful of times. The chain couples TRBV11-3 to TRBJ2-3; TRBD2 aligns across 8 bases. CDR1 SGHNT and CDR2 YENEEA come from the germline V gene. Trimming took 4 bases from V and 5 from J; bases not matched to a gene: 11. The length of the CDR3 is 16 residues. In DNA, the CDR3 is TGTGCCAGCAGCTCACAAGCGGGAGTCGTTGGAGATACGCAGTATTTT. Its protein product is CASSSQAGVVGDTQYF.

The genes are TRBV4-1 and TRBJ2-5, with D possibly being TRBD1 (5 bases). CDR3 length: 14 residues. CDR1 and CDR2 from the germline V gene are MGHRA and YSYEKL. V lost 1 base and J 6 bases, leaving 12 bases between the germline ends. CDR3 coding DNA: TGCGCCAGCAGCCAAGGGGTGCAGGGTCAGACCCAGTACTTC. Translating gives CASSQGVQGQTQYF.

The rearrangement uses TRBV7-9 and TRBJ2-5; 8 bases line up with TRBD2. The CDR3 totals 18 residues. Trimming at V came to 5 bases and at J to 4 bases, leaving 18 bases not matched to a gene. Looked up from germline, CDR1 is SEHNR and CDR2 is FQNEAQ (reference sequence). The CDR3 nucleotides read TGTGCCAGCAGCCGAGGAGCGGGAGTAGGGTATGGGAGAGAGACCCAGTACTTC. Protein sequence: CASSRGAGVGYGRETQYF.

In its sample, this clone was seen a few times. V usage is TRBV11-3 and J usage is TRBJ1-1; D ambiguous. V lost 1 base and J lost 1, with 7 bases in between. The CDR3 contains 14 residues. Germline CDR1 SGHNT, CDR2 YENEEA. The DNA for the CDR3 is TGTGCCAGCAGCTTAGTAGCGAGGAACACTGAAGCTTTCTTT. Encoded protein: CASSLVARNTEAFF.

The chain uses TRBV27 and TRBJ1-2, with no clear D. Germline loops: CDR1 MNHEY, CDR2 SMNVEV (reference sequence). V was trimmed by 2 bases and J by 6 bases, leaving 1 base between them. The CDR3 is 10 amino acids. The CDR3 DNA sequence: TGTGCCAGCAGTTTAAATGGCTACACCTTC. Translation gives CASSLNGYTF.

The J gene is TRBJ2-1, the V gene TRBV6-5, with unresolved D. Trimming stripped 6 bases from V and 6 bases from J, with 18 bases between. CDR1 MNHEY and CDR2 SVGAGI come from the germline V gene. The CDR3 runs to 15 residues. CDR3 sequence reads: CASSLLTRVPNEQFF. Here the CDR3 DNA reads TGTGCCAGCAGCCTCCTGACCCGCGTACCCAATGAGCAGTTCTTC.

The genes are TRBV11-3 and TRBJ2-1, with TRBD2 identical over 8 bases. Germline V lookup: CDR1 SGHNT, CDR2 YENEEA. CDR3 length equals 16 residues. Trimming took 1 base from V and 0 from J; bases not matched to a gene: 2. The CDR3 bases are TGTGCCAGCAGCTTAGCGGGAGGGCCCTCCTACAATGAGCAGTTCTTC. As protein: CASSLAGGPSYNEQFF.

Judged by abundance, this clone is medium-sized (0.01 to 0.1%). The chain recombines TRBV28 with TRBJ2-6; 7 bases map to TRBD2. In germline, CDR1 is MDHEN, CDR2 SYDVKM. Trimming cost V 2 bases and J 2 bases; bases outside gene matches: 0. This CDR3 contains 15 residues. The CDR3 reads CASSLAGAGANVLTF. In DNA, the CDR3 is TGTGCCAGCAGTTTAGCGGGAGCTGGGGCCAACGTCCTGACTTTC.